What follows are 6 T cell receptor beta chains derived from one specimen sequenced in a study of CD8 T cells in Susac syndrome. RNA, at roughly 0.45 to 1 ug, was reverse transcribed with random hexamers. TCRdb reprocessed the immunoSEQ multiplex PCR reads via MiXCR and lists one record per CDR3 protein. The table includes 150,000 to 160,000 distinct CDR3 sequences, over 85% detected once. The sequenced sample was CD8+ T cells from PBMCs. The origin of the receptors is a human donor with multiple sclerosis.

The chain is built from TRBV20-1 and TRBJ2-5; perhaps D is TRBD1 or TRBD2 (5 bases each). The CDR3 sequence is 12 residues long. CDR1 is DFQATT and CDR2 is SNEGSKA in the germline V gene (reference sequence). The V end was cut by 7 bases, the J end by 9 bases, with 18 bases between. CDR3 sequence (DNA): TGCAGTGTGAGTGCCGGACTGGGGGCCCAGTACTTC. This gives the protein CSVSAGLGAQYF.

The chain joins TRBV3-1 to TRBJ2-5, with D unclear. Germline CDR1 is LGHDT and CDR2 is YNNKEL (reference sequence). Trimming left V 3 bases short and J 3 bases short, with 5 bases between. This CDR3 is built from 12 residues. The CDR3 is CASSHWEETQYF. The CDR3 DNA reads TGTGCCAGCAGCCATTGGGAAGAGACCCAGTACTTC.

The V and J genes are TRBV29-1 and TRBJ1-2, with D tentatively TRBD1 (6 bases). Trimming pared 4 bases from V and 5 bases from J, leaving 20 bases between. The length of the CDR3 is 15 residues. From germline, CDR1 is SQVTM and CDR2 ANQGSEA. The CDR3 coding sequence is TGCAGCGTTGTGACGAGACGGGGGGGCTCTTATGGCTACACCTTC. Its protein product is CSVVTRRGGSYGYTF.

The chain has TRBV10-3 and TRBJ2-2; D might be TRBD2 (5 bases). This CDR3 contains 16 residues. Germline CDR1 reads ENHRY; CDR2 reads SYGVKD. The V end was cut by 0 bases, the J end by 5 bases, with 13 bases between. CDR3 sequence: CAISESEVPGTGELFF. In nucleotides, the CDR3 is TGTGCCATCAGTGAGTCAGAGGTCCCGGGAACCGGGGAGCTGTTTTTT.

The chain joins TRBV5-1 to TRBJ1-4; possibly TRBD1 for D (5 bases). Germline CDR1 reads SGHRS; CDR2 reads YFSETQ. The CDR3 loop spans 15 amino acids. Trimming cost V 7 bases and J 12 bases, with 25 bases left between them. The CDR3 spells CASGPTGRIKEELFF. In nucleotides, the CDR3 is TGCGCCAGCGGCCCAACGGGACGCATCAAGGAGGAACTGTTTTTT.

In nucleotides, the CDR3 is TGCGCCAGCAGCTTGGACACGGCTGAAGCTTTCTTT. Translation gives CASSLDTAEAFF. The chain recombines TRBV5-1 with TRBJ1-1; D gene unclear. Germline V gene sequence: CDR1 SGHRS, CDR2 YFSETQ. Trimming pared 0 bases from V and 6 bases from J, leaving 6 bases between. The CDR3 totals 12 residues.